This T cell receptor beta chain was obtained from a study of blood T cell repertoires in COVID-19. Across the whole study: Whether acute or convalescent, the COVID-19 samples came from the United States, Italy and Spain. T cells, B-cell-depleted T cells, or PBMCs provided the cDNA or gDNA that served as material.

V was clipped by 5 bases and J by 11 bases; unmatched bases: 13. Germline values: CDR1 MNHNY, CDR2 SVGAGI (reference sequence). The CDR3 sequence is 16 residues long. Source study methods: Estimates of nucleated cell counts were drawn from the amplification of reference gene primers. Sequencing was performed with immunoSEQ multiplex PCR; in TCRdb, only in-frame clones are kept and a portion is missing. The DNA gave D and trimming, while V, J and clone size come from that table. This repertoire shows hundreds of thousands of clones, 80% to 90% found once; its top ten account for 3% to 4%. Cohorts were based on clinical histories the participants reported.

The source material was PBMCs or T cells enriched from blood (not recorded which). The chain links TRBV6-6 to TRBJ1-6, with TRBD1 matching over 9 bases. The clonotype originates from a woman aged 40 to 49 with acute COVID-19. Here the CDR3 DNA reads TGTGCCAGCAGTCCTGGACAGGGGATGGCCGGTGCACCCCTCCACTTT. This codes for CASSPGQGMAGAPLHF.